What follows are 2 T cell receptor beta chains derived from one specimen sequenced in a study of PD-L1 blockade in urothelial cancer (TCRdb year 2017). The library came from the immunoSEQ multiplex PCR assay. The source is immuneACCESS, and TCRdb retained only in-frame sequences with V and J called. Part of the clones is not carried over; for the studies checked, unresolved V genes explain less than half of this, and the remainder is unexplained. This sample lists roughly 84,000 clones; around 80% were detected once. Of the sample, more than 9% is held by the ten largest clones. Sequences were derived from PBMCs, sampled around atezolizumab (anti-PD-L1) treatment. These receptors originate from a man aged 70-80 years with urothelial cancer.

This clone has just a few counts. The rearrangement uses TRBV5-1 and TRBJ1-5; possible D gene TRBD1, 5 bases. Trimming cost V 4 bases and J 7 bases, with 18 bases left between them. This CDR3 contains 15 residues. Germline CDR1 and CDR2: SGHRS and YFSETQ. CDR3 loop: CASSLGPWGFQPQHF. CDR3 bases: TGCGCCAGCAGCCTCGGACCCTGGGGCTTCCAGCCCCAGCATTTT.

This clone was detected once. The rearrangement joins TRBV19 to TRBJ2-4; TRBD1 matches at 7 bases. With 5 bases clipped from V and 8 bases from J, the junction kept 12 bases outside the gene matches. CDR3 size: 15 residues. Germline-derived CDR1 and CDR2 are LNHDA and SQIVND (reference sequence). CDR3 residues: CASSQTGVSYDIQYF. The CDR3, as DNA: TGTGCCAGTAGTCAAACAGGGGTCTCCTACGACATTCAGTACTTC.